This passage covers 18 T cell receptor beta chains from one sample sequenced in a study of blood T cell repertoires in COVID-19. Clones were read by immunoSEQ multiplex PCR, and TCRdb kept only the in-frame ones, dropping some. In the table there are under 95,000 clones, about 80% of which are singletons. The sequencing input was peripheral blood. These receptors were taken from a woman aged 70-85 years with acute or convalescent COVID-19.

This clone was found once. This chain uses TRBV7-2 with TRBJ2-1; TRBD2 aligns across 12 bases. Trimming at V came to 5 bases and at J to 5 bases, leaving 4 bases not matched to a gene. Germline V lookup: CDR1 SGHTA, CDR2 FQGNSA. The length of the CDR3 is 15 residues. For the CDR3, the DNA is TGTGCCAGCAGCCATTCTAGCGGGGGGGACAATGAGCAGTTCTTC. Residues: CASSHSSGGDNEQFF. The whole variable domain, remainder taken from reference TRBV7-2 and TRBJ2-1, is GAGVSQSPSNKVTEKGKDVELRCDPISGHTALYWYRQSLGQGLEFLIYFQGNSAPDKSGLPSDRFSAERTGGSVSTLTIQRTQQEDSAVYLCASSHSSGGDNEQFFGPGTRLTVL.

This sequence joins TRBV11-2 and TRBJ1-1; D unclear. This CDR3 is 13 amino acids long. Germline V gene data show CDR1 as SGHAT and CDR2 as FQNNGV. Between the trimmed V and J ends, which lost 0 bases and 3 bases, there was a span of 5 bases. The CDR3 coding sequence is TGTGCCAGCAGCTTAGACCTTTACACTGAAGCTTTCTTT. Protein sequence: CASSLDLYTEAFF. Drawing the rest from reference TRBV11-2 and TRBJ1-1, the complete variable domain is EAGVAQSPRYKIIEKRQSVAFWCNPISGHATLYWYQQILGQGPKLLIQFQNNGVVDDSQLPKDRFSAERLKGVDSTLKIQPAKLEDSAVYLCASSLDLYTEAFFGQGTRLTVV.

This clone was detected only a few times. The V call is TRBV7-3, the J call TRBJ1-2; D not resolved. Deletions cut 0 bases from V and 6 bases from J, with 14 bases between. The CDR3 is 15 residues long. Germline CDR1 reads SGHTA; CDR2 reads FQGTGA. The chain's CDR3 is CASSLTGFPVDGYTF. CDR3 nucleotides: TGTGCCAGCAGCTTAACGGGCTTCCCGGTTGATGGCTACACCTTC.

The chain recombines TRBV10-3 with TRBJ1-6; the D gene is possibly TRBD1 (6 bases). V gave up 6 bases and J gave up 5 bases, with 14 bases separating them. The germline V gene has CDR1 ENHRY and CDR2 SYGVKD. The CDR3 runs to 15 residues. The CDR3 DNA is TGTGCCATCAGCACAGGGTTCACCCATAATTCACCCCTCCACTTT. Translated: CAISTGFTHNSPLHF.

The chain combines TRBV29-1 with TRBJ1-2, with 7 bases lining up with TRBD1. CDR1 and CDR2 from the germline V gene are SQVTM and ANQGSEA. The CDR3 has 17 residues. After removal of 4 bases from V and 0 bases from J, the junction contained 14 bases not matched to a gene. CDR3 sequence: CSVGGSGTEETNYGYTF. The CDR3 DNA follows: TGCAGCGTTGGGGGATCCGGGACAGAAGAAACTAACTATGGCTACACCTTC.

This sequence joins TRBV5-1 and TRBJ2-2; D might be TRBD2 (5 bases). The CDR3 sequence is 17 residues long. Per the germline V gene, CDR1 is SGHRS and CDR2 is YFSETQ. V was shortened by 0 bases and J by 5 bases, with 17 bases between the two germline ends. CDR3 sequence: CASSLVASPGMTGELFF. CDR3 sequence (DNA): TGCGCCAGCAGCTTGGTAGCTAGTCCGGGGATGACCGGGGAGCTGTTTTTT.

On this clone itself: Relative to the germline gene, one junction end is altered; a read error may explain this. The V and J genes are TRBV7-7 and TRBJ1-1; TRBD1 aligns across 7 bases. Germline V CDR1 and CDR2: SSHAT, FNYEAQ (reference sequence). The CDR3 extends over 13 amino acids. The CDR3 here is CASSPNRDSEAFF. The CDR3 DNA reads TGTGCTAGCAGCCCGAACCGGGACAGCGAAGCTTTCTTT.

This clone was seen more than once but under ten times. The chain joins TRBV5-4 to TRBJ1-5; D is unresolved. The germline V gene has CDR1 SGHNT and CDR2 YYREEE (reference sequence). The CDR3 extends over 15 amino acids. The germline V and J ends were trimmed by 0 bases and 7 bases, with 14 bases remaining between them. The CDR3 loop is CASSLGPSGTQPQHF. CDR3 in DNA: TGTGCCAGCAGCTTGGGCCCCTCGGGAACCCAGCCCCAGCATTTT.

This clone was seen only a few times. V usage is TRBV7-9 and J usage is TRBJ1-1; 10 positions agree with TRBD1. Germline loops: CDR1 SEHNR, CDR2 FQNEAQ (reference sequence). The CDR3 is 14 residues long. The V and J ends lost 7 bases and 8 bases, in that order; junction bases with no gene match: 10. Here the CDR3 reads CASNPRQGAMEAFF. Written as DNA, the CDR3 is TGTGCCAGCAACCCCAGACAGGGGGCGATGGAAGCTTTCTTT.

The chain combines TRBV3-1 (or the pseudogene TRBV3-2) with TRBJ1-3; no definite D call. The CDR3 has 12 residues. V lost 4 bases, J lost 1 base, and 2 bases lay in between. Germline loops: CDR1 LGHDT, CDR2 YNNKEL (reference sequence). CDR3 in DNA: TGTGCCAGCAGCCTATCTGGAAACACCATATATTTT. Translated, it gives CASSLSGNTIYF.

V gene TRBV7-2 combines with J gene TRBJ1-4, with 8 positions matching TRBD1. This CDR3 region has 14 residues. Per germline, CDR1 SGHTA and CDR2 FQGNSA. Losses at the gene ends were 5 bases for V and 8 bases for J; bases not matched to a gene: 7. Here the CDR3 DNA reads TGTGCCAGCAGCCGCCCGGGACAGGAGGAAAAACTGTTTTTT. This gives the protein CASSRPGQEEKLFF. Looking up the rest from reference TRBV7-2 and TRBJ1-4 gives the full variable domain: GAGVSQSPSNKVTEKGKDVELRCDPISGHTALYWYRQSLGQGLEFLIYFQGNSAPDKSGLPSDRFSAERTGGSVSTLTIQRTQQEDSAVYLCASSRPGQEEKLFFGSGTQLSVL.

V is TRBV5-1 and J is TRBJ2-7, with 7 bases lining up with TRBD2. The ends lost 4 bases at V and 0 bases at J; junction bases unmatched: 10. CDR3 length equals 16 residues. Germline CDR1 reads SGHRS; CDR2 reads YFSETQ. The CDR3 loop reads CASSPLGGGSSYEQYF. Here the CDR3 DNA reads TGCGCCAGCAGCCCTCTTGGGGGGGGGAGCTCCTACGAGCAGTACTTC.

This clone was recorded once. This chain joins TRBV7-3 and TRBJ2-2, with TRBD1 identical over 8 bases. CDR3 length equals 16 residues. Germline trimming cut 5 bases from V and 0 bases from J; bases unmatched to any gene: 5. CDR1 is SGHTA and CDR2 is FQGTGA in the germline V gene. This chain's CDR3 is CASSEGTGTNTGELFF. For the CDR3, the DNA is TGTGCCAGCAGCGAGGGGACAGGCACGAACACCGGGGAGCTGTTTTTT.

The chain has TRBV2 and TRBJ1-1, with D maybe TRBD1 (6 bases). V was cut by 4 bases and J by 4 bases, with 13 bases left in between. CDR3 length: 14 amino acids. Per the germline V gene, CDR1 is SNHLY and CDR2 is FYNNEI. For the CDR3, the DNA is TGTGCCAGCAGTGGCGTTACAGGGACCACTGAAGCTTTCTTT. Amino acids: CASSGVTGTTEAFF.

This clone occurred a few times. The CDR3 DNA sequence: TGTGCCAGCAGCTTAGGGCAGGGGAATGAAGCTTTCTTT. It encodes CASSLGQGNEAFF. The rearrangement joins TRBV7-9 to TRBJ1-1, with a weak D call TRBD1 (6 bases). Germline CDR1 and CDR2: SEHNR and FQNEAQ (reference sequence). Trimming took off 1 base at V and 7 bases at J, with 10 bases between the two ends. This CDR3 comprises 13 residues.

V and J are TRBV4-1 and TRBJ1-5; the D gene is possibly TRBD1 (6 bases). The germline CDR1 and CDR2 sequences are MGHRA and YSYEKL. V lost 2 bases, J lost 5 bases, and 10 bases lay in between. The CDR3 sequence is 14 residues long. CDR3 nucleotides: TGCGCCAGCAGCCAAACACAGGGAGATCAGCCCCAGCATTTT. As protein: CASSQTQGDQPQHF.

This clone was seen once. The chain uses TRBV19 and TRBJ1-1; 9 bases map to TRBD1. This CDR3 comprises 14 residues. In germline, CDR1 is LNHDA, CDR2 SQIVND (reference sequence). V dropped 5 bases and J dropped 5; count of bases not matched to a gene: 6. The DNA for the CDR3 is TGTGCCAGTAGTGCGCGACAGGGGGTGACTGAAGCTTTCTTT. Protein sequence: CASSARQGVTEAFF.

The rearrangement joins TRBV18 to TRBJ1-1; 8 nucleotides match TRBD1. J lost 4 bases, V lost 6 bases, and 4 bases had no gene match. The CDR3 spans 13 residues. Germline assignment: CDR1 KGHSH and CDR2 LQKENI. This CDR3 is CASSPGGTTEAFF. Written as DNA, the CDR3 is TGTGCCAGCTCTCCAGGGGGCACCACTGAAGCTTTCTTT.